This T cell receptor (beta chain) emerged from a study of regulatory T cells in long-lasting Graves disease. Relying on iRepertoire HTBI primers and Arm-PCR of CDR3 regions, the team built TCR beta libraries. TCRdb itself ran the multiplex PCR reads through MiXCR, one entry per CDR3 protein. Here the sample spans about 530,000 distinct CDR3 sequences, roughly a sixth being singletons. Study outcomes and limitations: Persistent disease favored TRBV28, TRBJ1-2 and TRBJ2-5.

This clonotype was recorded at least ten times. No antigen is known for it. Germline CDR1 MDHEN, CDR2 SYDVKM. This CDR3 spans 15 amino acids. Trimming cost V 1 base and J 2 bases, with 12 bases left between them. Time point defined: newly diagnosed GD, antithyroid drugs for less than 3 months. RNA from PBMCs was the source of the TCR library. The same specimen was also included in a second study, on T cells in Graves' hyperthyroidism and ophthalmopathy. That report notes: Blood shared most expanded thyroid clonotypes above 0.001.

The V and J genes are TRBV28 and TRBJ2-7; D possibly corresponds to TRBD1 (5 bases). The source material was peripheral blood mononuclear cells (PBMCs), sampled at new diagnosis, from a patient treated with antithyroid drugs. The receptor's source is a woman aged 35-65 years with Graves disease. CDR3 coding DNA: TGTGCCAGCAGTTTATTAACAGGCGGAACCTACGAGCAGTACTTC. Protein product: CASSLLTGGTYEQYF.